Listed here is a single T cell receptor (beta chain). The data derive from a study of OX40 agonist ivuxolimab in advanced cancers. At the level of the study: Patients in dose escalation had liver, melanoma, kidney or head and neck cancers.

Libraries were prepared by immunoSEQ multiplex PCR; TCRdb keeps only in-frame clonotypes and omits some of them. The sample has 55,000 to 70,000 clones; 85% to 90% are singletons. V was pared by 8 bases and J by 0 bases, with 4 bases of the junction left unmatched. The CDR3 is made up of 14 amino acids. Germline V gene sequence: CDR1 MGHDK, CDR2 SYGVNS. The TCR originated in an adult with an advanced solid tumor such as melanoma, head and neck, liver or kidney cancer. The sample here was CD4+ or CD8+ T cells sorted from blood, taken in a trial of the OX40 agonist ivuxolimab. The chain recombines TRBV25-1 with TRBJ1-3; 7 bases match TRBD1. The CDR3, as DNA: TGTGCCAGCTCACGGGACAGCTCTGGAAACACCATATATTTT. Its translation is CASSRDSSGNTIYF. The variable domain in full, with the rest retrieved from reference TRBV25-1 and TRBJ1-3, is EADIYQTPRYLVIGTGKKITLECSQTMGHDKMYWYQQDPGMELHLIHYSYGVNSTEKGDLSSESTVSRIRTEHFPLTLESARPSHTSQYLCASSRDSSGNTIYFGEGSWLTVV.